This T cell receptor (beta chain) is from a study of CD8 T cells in Susac syndrome. A quantity of about 0.45 to 1 ug RNA underwent reverse transcription using random hexamers. MiXCR was run by TCRdb on the immunoSEQ multiplex PCR reads, yielding one entry per CDR3 protein. The table lists roughly 330,000 distinct CDR3 sequences, around 90% of them singletons. The V end was cut by 3 bases, the J end by 2 bases, with 17 bases between. The CDR3 has 16 residues. The sample taken for sequencing was CD4+ T cells from PBMCs. The clonotype originates from a human donor with multiple sclerosis. This chain connects TRBV12-3 or TRBV12-4 to TRBJ2-7; D gene unclear. The CDR3 protein is CASSFAGLKPPYEQYF. The CDR3 coding sequence is TGTGCCAGCAGTTTTGCCGGGCTGAAGCCCCCCTACGAGCAGTACTTC.